This T cell receptor beta chain appears in the sequencing data of a study of T-cell reconstitution after alpha-beta-depleted transplantation in children. This clonotype was detected many times. Unique molecular identifiers were used to barcode this TCRbeta library. MiXCR, applied by TCRdb to the PCR reads, yields one record per CDR3 protein. The sample holds some 16,000 distinct CDR3 sequences, 5.1% seen once. The CDR3 loop spans 16 amino acids. Deletions cut 3 bases from V and 0 bases from J, with 15 bases between. The V gene's germline CDR1 is LNHDA and CDR2 SQIVND (reference sequence). This rearrangement joins TRBV19 to TRBJ2-7; D is possibly TRBD1 (5 bases). The TCR was taken from a boy younger than 18 with acute lymphoblastic leukemia, due to receive a stem cell transplant. Here the sequenced sample was PBMCs, taken before TCRalphabeta/CD19-depleted stem cell transplant. CDR3 loop: CASSMVPGLGSYEQYF. In DNA, the CDR3 is TGTGCCAGTAGTATGGTCCCAGGGCTGGGCTCCTACGAGCAGTACTTC. Full variable domain (missing parts from reference TRBV19 and TRBJ2-7): DGGITQSPKYLFRKEGQNVTLSCEQNLNHDAMYWYRQDPGQGLRLIYYSQIVNDFQKGDIAEGYSVSREKKESFPLTVTSAQKNPTAFYLCASSMVPGLGSYEQYFGPGTRLTVT.